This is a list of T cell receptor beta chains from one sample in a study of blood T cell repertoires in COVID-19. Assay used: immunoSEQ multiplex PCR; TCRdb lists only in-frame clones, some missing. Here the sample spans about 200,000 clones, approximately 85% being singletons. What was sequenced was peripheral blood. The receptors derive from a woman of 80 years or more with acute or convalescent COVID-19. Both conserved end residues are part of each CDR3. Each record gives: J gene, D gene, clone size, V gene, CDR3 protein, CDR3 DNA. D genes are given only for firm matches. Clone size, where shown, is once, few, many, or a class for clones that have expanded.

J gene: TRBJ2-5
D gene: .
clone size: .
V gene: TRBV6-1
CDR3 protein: CASNPGGRETQYF
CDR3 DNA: TGTGCCAGCAATCCAGGCGGGCGAGAGACCCAGTACTTC

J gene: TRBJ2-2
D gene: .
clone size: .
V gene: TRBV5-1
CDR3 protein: CASSRGDANTGELFF
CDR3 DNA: TGCGCCAGCAGCCGAGGCGACGCGAACACCGGGGAGCTGTTTTTT

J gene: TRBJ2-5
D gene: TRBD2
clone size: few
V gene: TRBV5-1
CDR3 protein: CASSLAVGGRHMGKETQYF
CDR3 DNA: TGCGCCAGCAGCTTGGCCGTGGGAGGGCGGCATATGGGCAAAGAGACCCAGTACTTC

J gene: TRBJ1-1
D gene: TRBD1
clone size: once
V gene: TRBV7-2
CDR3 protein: CASSREGGGSTEAFF
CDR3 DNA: TGTGCCAGCAGCCGGGAGGGAGGGGGCTCTACTGAAGCTTTCTTT

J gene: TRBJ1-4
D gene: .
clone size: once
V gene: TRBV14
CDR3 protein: CASSQSRGWDEKLFF
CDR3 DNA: TGTGCCAGCAGCCAGAGCAGGGGATGGGATGAAAAACTGTTTTTT

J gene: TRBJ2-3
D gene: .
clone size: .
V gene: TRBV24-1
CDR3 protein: CATSDPGEDTQYF
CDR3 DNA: TGTGCCACCAGTGATCCTGGAGAAGATACGCAGTATTTT

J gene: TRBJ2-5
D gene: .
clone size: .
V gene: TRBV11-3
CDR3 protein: CASSLQGPQETQYF
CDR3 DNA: TGTGCCAGCAGCTTACAGGGGCCCCAAGAGACCCAGTACTTC

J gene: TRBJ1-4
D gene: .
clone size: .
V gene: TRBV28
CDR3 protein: CASSSPGVGEKLFF
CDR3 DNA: TGTGCCAGCAGTTCTCCCGGGGTGGGGGAAAAACTGTTTTTT

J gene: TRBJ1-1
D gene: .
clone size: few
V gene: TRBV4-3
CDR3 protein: CASSQDPGGEAFF
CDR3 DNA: TGCGCCAGCAGCCAAGATCCCGGGGGTGAAGCTTTCTTT

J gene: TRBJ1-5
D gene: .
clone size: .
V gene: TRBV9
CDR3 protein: CASSVWEGNQPQHF
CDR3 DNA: TGTGCCAGCAGCGTGTGGGAGGGCAATCAGCCCCAGCATTTT

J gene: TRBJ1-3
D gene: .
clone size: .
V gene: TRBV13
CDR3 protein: CASSLRGLRRNTIYF
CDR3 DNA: TGTGCCAGCAGCTTAAGGGGCCTTCGGAGAAACACCATATATTTT

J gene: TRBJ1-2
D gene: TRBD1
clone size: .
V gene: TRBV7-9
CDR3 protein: CASSQGTAPGSYTF
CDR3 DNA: TGTGCCAGCAGCCAGGGGACAGCCCCCGGCAGCTACACCTTC

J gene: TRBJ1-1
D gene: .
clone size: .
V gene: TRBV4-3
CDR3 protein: CASSQDSRAFF
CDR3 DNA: TGCGCCAGCAGCCAAGATTCTCGGGCTTTCTTT